A single sample is the source of the 20 T cell receptor beta chains below, sequenced in a study of cytotoxic CD8 clonotypes in ibrutinib-treated CLL. Data came from immunoSEQ multiplex PCR; TCRdb stores just in-frame clones and leaves some out. This sample carries about 35,000 clones, approximately 48% of them seen once, and the ten largest clones take approximately 17%. This specimen was PBMCs, taken before ibrutinib treatment. These receptors originate from a human donor with chronic lymphocytic leukemia.

This clone came up a few times. The J gene is TRBJ1-5, the V gene TRBV7-9, with D uncertain. Looked up from germline, CDR1 is SEHNR and CDR2 is FQNEAQ (reference sequence). The CDR3 runs 12 residues. Trimming stripped 4 bases from V and 7 bases from J, with 8 bases between. Here the CDR3 reads CASSSTGQPQHF. CDR3 in DNA: TGTGCCAGCAGCTCCACGGGGCAGCCCCAGCATTTT.

The sample holds a few counts of this clone. This sequence joins TRBV4-1 and TRBJ1-1; tentative D call: TRBD1 (6 bases). CDR1 MGHRA and CDR2 YSYEKL come from the germline V gene. V was cut by 0 bases and J by 11 bases, with 22 bases left in between. This CDR3 region has 16 residues. CDR3 sequence: CASSQDRVGVGHPAFF. The CDR3 DNA reads as TGCGCCAGCAGCCAAGATCGAGTTGGAGTGGGACATCCGGCTTTCTTT.

This chain uses TRBV6-1 with TRBJ1-2, with 7 bases lining up with TRBD1. The V and J ends lost 6 bases and 5 bases, in that order; junction bases with no gene match: 9. The germline gives CDR1 MNHNS, CDR2 SASEGT. The CDR3 consists of 14 residues. DNA of the CDR3: TGTGCCAGCAGGGACCGCGACAGGGCATATGGCTACACCTTC. Amino acid sequence: CASRDRDRAYGYTF.

The table lists this clone with a few counts. V gene TRBV5-1 combines with J gene TRBJ1-6, with D unclear. The germline CDR1 and CDR2 sequences are SGHRS and YFSETQ. Trimming removed 0 bases at V and 5 bases at J, with 15 bases between. The CDR3 consists of 17 residues. CDR3 loop: CASSLEIRFKDNSPLHF. The CDR3 DNA reads TGCGCCAGCAGCTTGGAAATTCGGTTTAAGGATAATTCACCCCTCCACTTT. The whole variable domain, remainder taken from reference TRBV5-1 and TRBJ1-6, is KAGVTQTPRYLIKTRGQQVTLSCSPISGHRSVSWYQQTPGQGLQFLFEYFSETQRNKGNFPGRFSGRQFSNSRSEMNVSTLELGDSALYLCASSLEIRFKDNSPLHFGNGTRLTVT.

This clone has just a few counts. CDR3 loop: CASSPGWQETQYF. The DNA for the CDR3 is TGTGCCAGCTCACCAGGATGGCAAGAGACCCAGTACTTC. The gene calls are TRBV18 and TRBJ2-5; D call uncertain. CDR3 length: 13 amino acids. V was clipped by 2 bases and J by 2 bases, with 6 bases between them. The germline V gene has CDR1 KGHSH and CDR2 LQKENI.

The V gene is TRBV5-5, the J gene TRBJ2-6, with 8 bases fitting TRBD1. Germline CDR1 SGHKS, CDR2 YYEKEE (reference sequence). This CDR3 is 16 amino acids long. V was pared by 0 bases and J by 2 bases, with 1 base of the junction left unmatched. The CDR3 nucleotides are TGTGCCAGCAGCTTGGTGACAGGGGCTGGGGCCAACGTCCTGACTTTC. This encodes CASSLVTGAGANVLTF.

The rearrangement uses TRBV19 and TRBJ1-4; D not certain. This CDR3 comprises 14 residues. Germline assignment: CDR1 LNHDA and CDR2 SQIVND (reference sequence). Trimming removed 5 bases from V and 8 bases from J, with 15 bases in between. The CDR3 reads CASSLGKTFEKLFF. CDR3 nucleotide sequence: TGTGCCAGTAGTTTAGGGAAGACATTCGAAAAACTGTTTTTT.

A word on this clone: The identical CDR3 is also encoded by other nucleotide sequences in the sample. This chain links TRBV6-1 with TRBJ1-2; D unresolved. With 2 bases removed from V and 4 bases from J, the gap between germline ends came to 8 bases. Germline-derived CDR1 and CDR2 are MNHNS and SASEGT. The CDR3 covers 13 residues. The CDR3: CASSELGSYGYTF. CDR3 nucleotide sequence: TGTGCCAGCAGTGAACTCGGCAGCTATGGCTACACCTTC.

The chain couples TRBV7-3 to TRBJ2-1; 8 nucleotides agree with TRBD1. The germline V gene encodes CDR1 SGHTA and CDR2 FQGTGA. V lost 2 bases, J lost 5 bases, and 14 bases stayed unmatched. The CDR3 covers 18 residues. CDR3 sequence reads: CASSLRVGAGGYHNEQFF. The CDR3 DNA reads TGTGCCAGCAGCTTACGGGTCGGTGCAGGGGGCTACCACAATGAGCAGTTCTTC.

This chain joins TRBV27 and TRBJ1-2; 7 nucleotides align to TRBD1. Per germline, CDR1 MNHEY and CDR2 SMNVEV (reference sequence). CDR3 length: 15 amino acids. Losses at the gene ends were 3 bases for V and 1 base for J; bases not matched to a gene: 5. The CDR3 spells CASSFSTGINYGYTF. The CDR3 DNA is TGTGCCAGCAGTTTTTCGACAGGGATTAACTATGGCTACACCTTC.

The sample holds a few counts of this clone. In DNA, the CDR3 is TGCGCCAGCAGCTCGACCCCCGGTGGAGTTGAGGCTTTCTTT. This sequence encodes CASSSTPGGVEAFF. This sequence joins TRBV5-1 and TRBJ1-1, with D uncertain. Germline V CDR1 and CDR2: SGHRS, YFSETQ. The CDR3 runs to 14 residues. Trimming left V 3 bases short and J 11 bases short, with 20 bases between.

This chain connects TRBV5-1 to TRBJ2-5, with 9 bases aligning to TRBD2. CDR3 length: 16 amino acids. After removal of 0 bases from V and 4 bases from J, the junction contained 7 bases not matched to a gene. Germline CDR1 reads SGHRS; CDR2 reads YFSETQ. The CDR3 here is CASSLVLAGEIETQYF. The CDR3 bases are TGCGCCAGCAGCTTGGTATTAGCGGGGGAGATAGAGACCCAGTACTTC.

The chain carries TRBV6-6 and TRBJ2-7; TRBD2 agrees at 13 bases. The germline CDR1 and CDR2 sequences are MNHNY and SVGAGI (reference sequence). The CDR3 extends over 14 amino acids. Unmatched junction bases numbered 1, after V lost 2 bases and J lost 6 bases. CDR3 DNA: TGTGCCAGCAGTTACGGACTAGCGGGGGCCGAGCAGTACTTC. It encodes CASSYGLAGAEQYF.

This chain connects TRBV5-1 to TRBJ2-7; D not resolved. Germline V gene sequence: CDR1 SGHRS, CDR2 YFSETQ. The V and J ends lost 4 bases and 4 bases respectively, with 6 bases between them. The CDR3 runs 11 residues. The CDR3 reads CASSNSYEQYF. The CDR3 region has the DNA TGCGCCAGCAGCAACTCTTACGAGCAGTACTTC. Supplemented by reference TRBV5-1 and TRBJ2-7, the full variable domain reads KAGVTQTPRYLIKTRGQQVTLSCSPISGHRSVSWYQQTPGQGLQFLFEYFSETQRNKGNFPGRFSGRQFSNSRSEMNVSTLELGDSALYLCASSNSYEQYFGPGTRLTVT.

The genes are TRBV6-6 and TRBJ1-1; 8 bases agree with TRBD1. The CDR3 covers 14 residues. Looked up from germline, CDR1 is MNHNY and CDR2 is SVGAGI (reference sequence). With V trimmed by 7 bases and J by 3 bases, 7 bases remained unmatched. CDR3 sequence reads: CASTKQGVDTEAFF. In DNA form, the CDR3 reads TGTGCCAGCACCAAACAGGGGGTTGACACTGAAGCTTTCTTT.

The rearrangement joins TRBV7-9 to TRBJ2-5; TRBD2 is a possible D gene (6 bases). CDR1 and CDR2 (germline): SEHNR, FQNEAQ (reference sequence). Trimming took 5 bases from V and 0 from J, leaving 16 bases between them. The CDR3 length is 16 residues. CDR3 region: CASSVRGNPYQETQYF. The CDR3 region has the DNA TGTGCCAGCAGCGTGCGGGGAAACCCGTACCAAGAGACCCAGTACTTC.

This clone was counted a few times. The chain couples TRBV6-5 to TRBJ2-3; D is uncertain. The V gene lost 7 bases and the J gene lost 0 bases, with 8 bases spanning the gap. The CDR3 is 13 residues long. The germline V gene encodes CDR1 MNHEY and CDR2 SVGAGI. This CDR3 reads CASTEASTDTQYF. Here the CDR3 DNA reads TGTGCCAGCACTGAGGCTAGCACAGATACGCAGTATTTT.

The J gene is TRBJ2-7, the V gene TRBV5-6, with 7 bases that match TRBD1. J gave up 4 bases and V 0 bases, and 7 bases lay outside the gene matches. In germline, CDR1 is SGHDT, CDR2 YYEEEE. The CDR3 is made up of 15 amino acids. This CDR3 is CASSLEGQSRYEQYF. The CDR3 nucleotides are TGTGCCAGCAGCTTGGAGGGACAGAGTAGATACGAGCAGTACTTC.

The table lists this clone with a few counts. This chain joins TRBV14 and TRBJ2-7; 7 bases line up with TRBD1. The V gene's germline CDR1 is SGHDN and CDR2 FVKESK. V lost 5 bases and J lost 6; bases outside the gene matches: 7. This CDR3 is 13 amino acids long. The CDR3 DNA follows: TGTGCCAGCAGCACACGACAGGGTTCCGAGCAGTACTTC. This sequence encodes CASSTRQGSEQYF. The entire variable domain, with the rest obtained from reference TRBV14 and TRBJ2-7, is as follows: EAGVTQFPSHSVIEKGQTVTLRCDPISGHDNLYWYRRVMGKEIKFLLHFVKESKQDESGMPNNRFLAERTGGTYSTLKVQPAELEDSGVYFCASSTRQGSEQYFGPGTRLTVT.

In this sample, this clone turned up once. Here the CDR3 DNA reads TGCACCAACCAGGGACCAAGCAATCAGCCCCAGCATTTT. Protein: CTNQGPSNQPQHF. The rearrangement links TRBV1 to TRBJ1-5. TRBV1 is assigned pseudogene status. This CDR3 is built from 13 residues.